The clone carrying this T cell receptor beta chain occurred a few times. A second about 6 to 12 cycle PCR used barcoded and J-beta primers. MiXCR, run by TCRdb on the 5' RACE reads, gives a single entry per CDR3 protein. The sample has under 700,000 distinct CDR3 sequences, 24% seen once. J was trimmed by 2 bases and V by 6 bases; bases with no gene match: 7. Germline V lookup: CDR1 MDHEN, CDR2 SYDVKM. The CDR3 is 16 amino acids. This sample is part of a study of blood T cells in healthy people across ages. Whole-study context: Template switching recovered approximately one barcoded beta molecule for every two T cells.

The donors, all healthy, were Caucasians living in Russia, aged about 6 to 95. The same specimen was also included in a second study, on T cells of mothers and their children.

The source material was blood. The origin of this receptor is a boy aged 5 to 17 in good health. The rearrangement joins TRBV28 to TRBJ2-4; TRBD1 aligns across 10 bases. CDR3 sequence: CASSLWTGGTKNIQYF. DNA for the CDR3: TGTGCCAGCAGCCTTTGGACAGGGGGAACCAAAAACATTCAGTACTTC.